These T cell receptor beta chains were read from a single sample in a study of blood T cell repertoires in COVID-19. Here immunoSEQ multiplex PCR was the method, and the copy in TCRdb shows in-frame clones only, minus some. Among 150,000 to 200,000 clones listed, 70% to 90% were seen once. The specimen was peripheral blood. The source of these receptors is a woman aged 25 to 39 with acute or convalescent COVID-19. The CDR3 runs from the conserved cysteine through the conserved F or W. D genes are given only for firm matches. Rows may omit the clone size; those that give it use once, few, many or a size class.

>TRBV20-1|-|TRBJ1-3|-
TGCAGTGCTAGTGATCCAGGGAGGAACACCATATATTTT
CSASDPGRNTIYF
>TRBV20-1|-|TRBJ2-7|TRBD2
TGCAGTGCTAGTCTCCCTAGCGGGACCACCTACGAGCAGTACTTC
CSASLPSGTTYEQYF
>TRBV2|-|TRBJ1-6|-
TGTGCCAGCAGTGAACAGGGTCAGGGTTCACCCCTCCACTTT
CASSEQGQGSPLHF
>TRBV6-1|-|TRBJ2-5|TRBD1
TGTGCCAGCAGTGAAGCGGTTAAGGGGGCTTTGGAGACCCAGTACTTC
CASSEAVKGALETQYF
>TRBV2|-|TRBJ1-4|-
TGTGCCAGCACAGGGTTGGAAAAACTGTTTTTT
CASTGLEKLFF
>TRBV29-1|-|TRBJ1-6|-
TGCAGCGTTGCTGAGATTAACTCCTATAATTCACCCCTCCACTTT
CSVAEINSYNSPLHF
>TRBV19|-|TRBJ1-4|-
TGTGCCAGTAGTATGTCAGCGGGGGAGAGTGAAAAACTGTTTTTT
CASSMSAGESEKLFF
>TRBV4-1|few|TRBJ1-4|-
TGCGCCAGCAGCCAAGGCCTTAGTGCCCTGTCGGCTAATGAAAAACTGTTTTTT
CASSQGLSALSANEKLFF
>TRBV3-1/TRBV3-2|-|TRBJ2-5|-
TGTGCCAGCAGCCTGGGGATTGGCGGGCAAGAGACCCAGTACTTC
CASSLGIGGQETQYF
>TRBV25-1|-|TRBJ1-5|-
TGTGCCAGCAGCCAGGGTGACAATCAGCCCCAGCATTTT
CASSQGDNQPQHF
>TRBV25-1|-|TRBJ1-2|TRBD1
TGTGCCAGCAGTGAAGCCGGGACAGGGGTTGGAAGCTATGGCTACACCTTC
CASSEAGTGVGSYGYTF
>TRBV6-5|-|TRBJ1-2|-
TGTGCCAGTAGTAGCGACGCCTATGGCTACACCTTC
CASSSDAYGYTF
>TRBV6-6|-|TRBJ1-2|-
TGTGCCAGCAGTCGATCGGGCGGCTACACCTTC
CASSRSGGYTF
>TRBV6-6|-|TRBJ2-1|-
TGTGCCAGCAGTTCGCGGGACAGTCCTGACAATGAGCAGTTCTTC
CASSSRDSPDNEQFF
>TRBV27|-|TRBJ2-1|-
TGTGCCAGCAGTTTATATGGAGGGCCCACTACGAATGAGCAGTTCTTC
CASSLYGGPTTNEQFF
>TRBV5-1|few|TRBJ2-3|TRBD2
TGCGCCAGCAGCACCGGGACTAGCGGACCACATGATACGCAGTATTTT
CASSTGTSGPHDTQYF
>TRBV6-5|once|TRBJ2-5|TRBD1
TGTGCCGTCGGGTTTACAGGGGCGGAGACCCAGTACTTC
CAVGFTGAETQYF